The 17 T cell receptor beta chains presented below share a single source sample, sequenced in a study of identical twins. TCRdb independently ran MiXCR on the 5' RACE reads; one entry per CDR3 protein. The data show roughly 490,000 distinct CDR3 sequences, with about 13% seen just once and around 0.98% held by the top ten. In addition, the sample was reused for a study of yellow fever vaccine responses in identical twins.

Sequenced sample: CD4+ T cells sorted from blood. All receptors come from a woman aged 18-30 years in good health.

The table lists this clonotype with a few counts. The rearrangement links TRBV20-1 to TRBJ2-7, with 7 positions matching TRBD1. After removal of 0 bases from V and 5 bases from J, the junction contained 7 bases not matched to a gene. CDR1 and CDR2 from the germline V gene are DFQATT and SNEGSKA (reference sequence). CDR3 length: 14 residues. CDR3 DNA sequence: TGCAGTGCTAGAGACCGACAGGGTCGCCACGAGCAGTACTTC. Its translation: CSARDRQGRHEQYF.

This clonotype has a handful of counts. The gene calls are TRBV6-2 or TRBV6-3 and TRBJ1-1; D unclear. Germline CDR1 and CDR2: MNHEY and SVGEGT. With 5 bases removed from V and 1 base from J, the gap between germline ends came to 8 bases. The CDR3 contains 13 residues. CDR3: CASSHLKNTEAFF. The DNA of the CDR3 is TGTGCCAGCAGTCACTTGAAGAACACTGAAGCTTTCTTT.

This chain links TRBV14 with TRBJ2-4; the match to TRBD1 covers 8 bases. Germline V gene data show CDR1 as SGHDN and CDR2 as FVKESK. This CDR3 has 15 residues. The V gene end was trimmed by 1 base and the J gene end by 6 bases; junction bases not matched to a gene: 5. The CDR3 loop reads CASSQGVGQGNIQYF. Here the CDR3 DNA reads TGTGCCAGCAGCCAAGGTGTCGGACAGGGAAACATTCAGTACTTC.

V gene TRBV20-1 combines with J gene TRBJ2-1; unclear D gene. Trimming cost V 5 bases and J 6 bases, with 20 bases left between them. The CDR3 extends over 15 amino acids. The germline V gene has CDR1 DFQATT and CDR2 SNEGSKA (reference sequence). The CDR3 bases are TGCAGTGCTGGCCGGTGGGCGGCTCCGCCCAATGAGCAGTTCTTC. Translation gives CSAGRWAAPPNEQFF.

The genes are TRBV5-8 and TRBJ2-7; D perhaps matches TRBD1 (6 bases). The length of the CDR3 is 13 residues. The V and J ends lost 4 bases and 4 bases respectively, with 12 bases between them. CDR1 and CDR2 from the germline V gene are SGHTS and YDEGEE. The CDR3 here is CASSRARGYEQYF. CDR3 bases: TGTGCCAGCAGCCGCGCCAGGGGTTACGAGCAGTACTTC.

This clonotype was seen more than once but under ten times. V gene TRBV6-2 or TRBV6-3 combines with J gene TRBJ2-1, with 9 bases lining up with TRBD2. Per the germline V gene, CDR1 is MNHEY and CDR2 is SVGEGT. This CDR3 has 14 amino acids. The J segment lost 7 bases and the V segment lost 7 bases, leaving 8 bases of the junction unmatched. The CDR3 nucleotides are TGTGCCAGCAACTCTAATAGCGGGGGTAATGAGCAGTTCTTC. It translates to CASNSNSGGNEQFF.

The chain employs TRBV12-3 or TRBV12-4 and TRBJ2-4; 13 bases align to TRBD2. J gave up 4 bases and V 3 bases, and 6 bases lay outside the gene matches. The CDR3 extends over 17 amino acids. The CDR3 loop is CASSFDGLAGDKNIQYF. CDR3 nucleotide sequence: TGTGCCAGCAGTTTTGACGGACTAGCGGGGGATAAAAACATTCAGTACTTC.

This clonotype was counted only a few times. DNA for the CDR3: TGCAGTGCCCCAGGGGAAATGAACACTGAAGCTTTCTTT. Translating it yields CSAPGEMNTEAFF. The rearrangement joins TRBV20-1 to TRBJ1-1; D possibly corresponds to TRBD1 (6 bases). The V gene lost 6 bases and the J gene lost 0 bases, with 11 bases spanning the gap. The CDR3 is 13 residues long. Germline CDR1 reads DFQATT; CDR2 reads SNEGSKA (reference sequence).

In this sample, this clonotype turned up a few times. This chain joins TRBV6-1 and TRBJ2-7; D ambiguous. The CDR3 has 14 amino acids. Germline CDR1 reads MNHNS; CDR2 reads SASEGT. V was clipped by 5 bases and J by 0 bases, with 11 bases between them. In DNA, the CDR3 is TGTGCCAGCAGTCGGGTAATTTCCTCCTACGAGCAGTACTTC. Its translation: CASSRVISSYEQYF.

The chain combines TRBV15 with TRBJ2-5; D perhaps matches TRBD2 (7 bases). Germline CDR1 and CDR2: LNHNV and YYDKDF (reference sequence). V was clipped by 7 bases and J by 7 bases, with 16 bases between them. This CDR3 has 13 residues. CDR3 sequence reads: CATTMGGLGTQYF. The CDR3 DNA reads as TGTGCCACCACCATGGGGGGGCTGGGGACCCAGTACTTC.

The CDR3 sequence is CASSGPTNYGYTF. In nucleotides, the CDR3 is TGTGCCAGTTCCGGGCCAACTAACTATGGCTACACCTTC. The J gene is TRBJ1-2, the V gene TRBV28; D unclear. The V and J ends lost 9 bases and 0 bases respectively, with 11 bases between them. CDR3 length: 13 amino acids. Germline V lookup: CDR1 MDHEN, CDR2 SYDVKM.

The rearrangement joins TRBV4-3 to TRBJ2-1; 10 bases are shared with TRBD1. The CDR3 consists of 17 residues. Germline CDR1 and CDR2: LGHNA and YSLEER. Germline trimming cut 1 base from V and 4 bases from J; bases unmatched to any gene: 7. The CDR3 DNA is TGCGCCAGCAGCCAAGTGTCCGGGACAGGGGAATACAATGAGCAGTTCTTC. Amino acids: CASSQVSGTGEYNEQFF.

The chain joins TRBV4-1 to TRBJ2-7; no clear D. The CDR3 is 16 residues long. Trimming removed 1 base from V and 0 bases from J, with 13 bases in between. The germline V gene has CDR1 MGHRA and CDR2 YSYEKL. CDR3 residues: CASSQGHSKSSYEQYF. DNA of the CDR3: TGCGCCAGCAGCCAAGGTCACTCTAAGAGCTCCTACGAGCAGTACTTC.

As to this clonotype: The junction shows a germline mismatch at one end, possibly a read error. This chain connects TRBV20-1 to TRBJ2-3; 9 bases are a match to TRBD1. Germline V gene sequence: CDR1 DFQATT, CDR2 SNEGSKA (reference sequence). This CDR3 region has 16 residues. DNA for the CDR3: TGCAGTGCCTTAAAGGCCGGGACAGGGATCTTACGGGGGTGGAATTTT. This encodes CSALKAGTGILRGWNF.

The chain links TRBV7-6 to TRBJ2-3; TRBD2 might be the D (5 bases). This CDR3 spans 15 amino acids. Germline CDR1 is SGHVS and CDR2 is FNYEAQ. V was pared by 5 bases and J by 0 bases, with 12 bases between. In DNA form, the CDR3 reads TGTGCCAGCAGCATGGGAGTCTCTAGCACAGATACGCAGTATTTT. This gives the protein CASSMGVSSTDTQYF.

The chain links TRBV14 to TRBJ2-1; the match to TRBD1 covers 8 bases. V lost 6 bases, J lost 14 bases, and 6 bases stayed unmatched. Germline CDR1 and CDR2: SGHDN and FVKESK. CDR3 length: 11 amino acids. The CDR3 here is CASSVRDRKFF. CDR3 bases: TGTGCCAGCAGTGTAAGGGACAGGAAGTTCTTC.

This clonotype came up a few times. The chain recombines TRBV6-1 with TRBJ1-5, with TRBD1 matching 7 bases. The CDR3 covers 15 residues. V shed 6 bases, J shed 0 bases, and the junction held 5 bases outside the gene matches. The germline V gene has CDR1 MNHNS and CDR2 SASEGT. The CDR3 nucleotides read TGTGCCAGCAGCGAACAGGGGTATAGCAATCAGCCCCAGCATTTT. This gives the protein CASSEQGYSNQPQHF.